This record covers a single T cell receptor beta chain. TCRdb's copy holds only in-frame clones and misses some; the assay was immunoSEQ multiplex PCR. The table shows around 120,000 clones, with approximately 87% occurring only once. V lost 4 bases and J 8 bases, leaving 17 bases between the germline ends. CDR1 is MDHEN and CDR2 is SYDVKM in the germline V gene. The CDR3 contains 15 residues. The data are from a study of blood T cell repertoires in COVID-19. The clonotype originates from a man between 65 and 79 years old who had recovered from COVID-19. The sequencing sample was made of peripheral blood. V is TRBV28 and J is TRBJ1-4, with D tentatively TRBD1 (6 bases). The CDR3 nucleotides are TGTGCCAGCAGTTCCCCTCAGGGGACGAAAGAAAAACTGTTTTTT. Its protein product is CASSSPQGTKEKLFF.